The 20 T cell receptor beta chains presented below share a single source sample, sequenced in a study of blood T cells in healthy people across ages. A second PCR of roughly 6 to 12 cycles used a sample-barcoded 5' primer and a J-beta primer mix. MiXCR, run by TCRdb on the 5' RACE reads, gives a single entry per CDR3 protein. The profile covers 1.8 million or so distinct CDR3 sequences, with around 40% appearing a single time and around 23% taken by the ten largest. The sequencing sample was made of blood. The receptors come from a human donor in good health.

The J gene is TRBJ1-2, the V gene TRBV6-5; D might be TRBD1 (5 bases). Germline V CDR1 and CDR2: MNHEY, SVGAGI. The CDR3 has 12 amino acids. V was pared by 5 bases and J by 6 bases, with 10 bases between. CDR3 sequence reads: CASSRDRDGYTF. The CDR3 DNA sequence: TGTGCCAGCAGTCGGGACCGGGATGGCTACACCTTC.

This clonotype was seen many times. The rearrangement joins TRBV29-1 to TRBJ2-7, with 12 bases aligning to TRBD2. V trimming: 1 base; J trimming: 1 base; junction bases outside the gene matches: 11. This CDR3 has 18 amino acids. Germline V gives CDR1 SQVTM, CDR2 ANQGSEA. CDR3 sequence: CSVEVASGGDFRSYEQYF. CDR3 coding DNA: TGCAGCGTTGAAGTTGCTAGCGGGGGGGATTTTCGGTCCTACGAGCAGTACTTC.

Comments on this clonotype: Germline is not matched at one junction end, which may reflect a read error. The chain links TRBV5-1 to TRBJ2-4; 10 bases line up with TRBD1. This CDR3 has 13 residues. Looked up from germline, CDR1 is SGHRS and CDR2 is YFSETQ. The CDR3 reads CDSSLEGQGTQYF. Written as DNA, the CDR3 is TGCGACAGCAGCTTGGAGGGACAGGGGACGCAGTACTTC.

The chain has TRBV19 and TRBJ2-1, with D possibly called TRBD1 or TRBD2 (5 bases each). V lost 5 bases and J lost 7, with 18 bases in between. Germline assignment: CDR1 LNHDA and CDR2 SQIVND (reference sequence). This CDR3 has 15 amino acids. The CDR3 sequence is CASSFSQAGSNEQFF. Written as DNA, the CDR3 is TGTGCCAGTAGTTTCTCACAGGCAGGGAGTAATGAGCAGTTCTTC.

V is TRBV12-3 or TRBV12-4 and J is TRBJ2-5; the D gene is possibly TRBD2 (7 bases). This CDR3 has 14 amino acids. V was cut by 6 bases and J by 4 bases, with 15 bases left in between. The CDR3 region is CASSHGGQGETQYF. The CDR3 region has the DNA TGTGCCAGCAGCCACGGGGGGCAAGGAGAGACCCAGTACTTC.

The rearrangement joins TRBV20-1 to TRBJ2-5, with D perhaps matching TRBD2 (6 bases). Deletions cut 0 bases from V and 11 bases from J, with 19 bases between. Germline V lookup: CDR1 DFQATT, CDR2 SNEGSKA (reference sequence). This CDR3 spans 14 amino acids. CDR3 in DNA: TGCAGTGCTAGAGAGATTAGCGGAACCTACAAGCAGTACTTC. This gives the protein CSAREISGTYKQYF.

The gene calls are TRBV29-1 and TRBJ2-3; D possibly corresponds to TRBD1 (5 bases). In germline, CDR1 is SQVTM, CDR2 ANQGSEA. The CDR3 runs 12 residues. The CDR3 DNA is TGCGGCGACAGCGTCTTCCAAGAGACCCAGTATTTT. This encodes CGDSVFQETQYF.

The genes are TRBV12-3 or TRBV12-4 and TRBJ1-4, with TRBD1 as a possible D gene (6 bases). V lost 1 base to trimming and J lost 8 bases, with 14 bases between them. CDR3 length equals 15 residues. CDR3: CASSLGHRVVEKLFF. The CDR3 nucleotides read TGTGCCAGCAGTTTAGGACACAGGGTCGTCGAAAAACTGTTTTTT.

CDR3 residues: CASSEDGELDNEQFF. For the CDR3, the DNA is TGTGCCAGCAGTGAAGATGGCGAACTCGACAATGAGCAGTTCTTC. V and J are TRBV6-1 and TRBJ2-1, with unresolved D. V shed 1 base and J shed 5 bases, with 12 bases lying between them. Germline V CDR1 and CDR2: MNHNS, SASEGT. The CDR3 extends over 15 amino acids.

The rearrangement joins TRBV9 to TRBJ1-2; 8 positions match TRBD1. The CDR3 consists of 14 residues. Germline lookup yields CDR1 SGDLS and CDR2 YYNGEE. V gave up 4 bases and J gave up 9 bases; unmatched junction bases: 11. CDR3: CASSLEWTGSSYTF. CDR3 DNA sequence: TGTGCCAGCAGCCTCGAGTGGACAGGGTCGAGCTACACCTTC.

The table lists this clonotype with a few counts. The chain is built from TRBV12-5 and TRBJ2-5, with D possibly being TRBD1 or TRBD2 (5 bases each). The CDR3 covers 12 residues. Germline CDR1 reads LGHNT; CDR2 reads FRNRAP. The V gene lost 4 bases and the J gene lost 4 bases, with 7 bases spanning the gap. The CDR3 here is CASGWGRETQYF. The CDR3 DNA reads TGTGCTAGTGGTTGGGGGAGAGAGACCCAGTACTTC.

The chain links TRBV5-5 to TRBJ1-1, with D unclear. The CDR3 loop spans 13 amino acids. Per germline, CDR1 SGHKS and CDR2 YYEKEE (reference sequence). Trimming cost V 0 bases and J 8 bases, with 11 bases left between them. The CDR3 DNA sequence: TGTGCCAGCAGCTTGGCTACGGGCCCCGAAGCTTTCTTT. This gives the protein CASSLATGPEAFF.

Worth noting for this clonotype: A read error may produce the germline difference seen at one junction end. The V gene is TRBV5-1, the J gene TRBJ2-1, with 14 bases that match TRBD2. In germline, CDR1 is SGHRS, CDR2 YFSETQ. This CDR3 contains 17 residues. CDR3 in DNA: TGTGCCAGCAGCCCCGGACTAGCGGGGGGAAGATACAATGAGCAGTTCTTC. Its translation: CASSPGLAGGRYNEQFF.

There are a few counts of this clonotype. This rearrangement joins TRBV6-5 to TRBJ2-7, with D maybe TRBD1 (6 bases). Per the germline V gene, CDR1 is MNHEY and CDR2 is SVGAGI. The CDR3 is made up of 15 amino acids. The V gene lost 2 bases and the J gene lost 2 bases, with 13 bases spanning the gap. For the CDR3, the DNA is TGTGCCAGCAGTTACATCGGACAGTCTACCTACGAGCAGTACTTC. Protein: CASSYIGQSTYEQYF.

The count of this clonotype is one. The gene calls are TRBV7-2 and TRBJ1-4, with TRBD1 as a possible D gene (5 bases). Germline loops: CDR1 SGHTA, CDR2 FQGNSA. V was trimmed by 2 bases and J by 0 bases, leaving 13 bases between them. This CDR3 has 17 amino acids. CDR3 nucleotide sequence: TGTGCCAGCAGCTTATTGGGGGTACCTGCAACTAATGAAAAACTGTTTTTT. Translating gives CASSLLGVPATNEKLFF.

This clonotype has just a few counts. This chain joins TRBV11-2 and TRBJ2-6; 8 bases fit TRBD1. Germline CDR1 and CDR2: SGHAT and FQNNGV. The CDR3 is made up of 19 amino acids. Unmatched junction bases numbered 8, after V lost 1 base and J lost 0 bases. Written as DNA, the CDR3 is TGTGCCAGCAGCTTAGTGTGGCCGGGACAGGTCTCTGGGGCCAACGTCCTGACTTTC. Protein product: CASSLVWPGQVSGANVLTF.

The chain uses TRBV7-3 and TRBJ2-1; D is uncertain. The CDR3 sequence is 14 residues long. Trimming took 5 bases from V and 5 from J, leaving 13 bases between them. Germline V CDR1 and CDR2: SGHTA, FQGTGA. The CDR3 DNA is TGTGCCAGCAGCCGGACGACGACCAACAATGAGCAGTTCTTC. Protein product: CASSRTTTNNEQFF.

The V call is TRBV12-3 or TRBV12-4, the J call TRBJ2-1, with 8 bases lining up with TRBD2. Trimming cost V 6 bases and J 3 bases; bases outside gene matches: 7. CDR3 length: 15 amino acids. CDR3 sequence: CASSPGTRRYNEQFF. As DNA, the CDR3 is TGTGCCAGCAGCCCAGGGACTAGACGCTACAATGAGCAGTTCTTC.

This clonotype turned up a few times. The chain employs TRBV9 and TRBJ2-1; 12 positions match TRBD2. Per the germline V gene, CDR1 is SGDLS and CDR2 is YYNGEE. The ends lost 4 bases at V and 8 bases at J; junction bases unmatched: 4. The CDR3 has 14 amino acids. The CDR3 protein is CASSLAGGPHEQFF. CDR3 DNA: TGTGCCAGCAGCCTAGCGGGGGGGCCCCATGAGCAGTTCTTC.

This clonotype was observed a handful of times. This chain joins TRBV7-9 and TRBJ2-3; D is tentatively TRBD1 or TRBD2 (5 bases each). Germline V lookup: CDR1 SEHNR, CDR2 FQNEAQ (reference sequence). The CDR3 runs 14 residues. Trimming took off 5 bases at V and 6 bases at J, with 15 bases between the two ends. In nucleotides, the CDR3 is TGTGCCAGCAGCCTCAGGGTTTGGGAGGATACGCAGTATTTT. Amino acids: CASSLRVWEDTQYF. Variable domain in full (rest from reference TRBV7-9 and TRBJ2-3): DTGVSQNPRHKITKRGQNVTFRCDPISEHNRLYWYRQTLGQGPEFLTYFQNEAQLEKSRLLSDRFSAERPKGSFSTLEIQRTEQGDSAMYLCASSLRVWEDTQYFGPGTRLTVL.